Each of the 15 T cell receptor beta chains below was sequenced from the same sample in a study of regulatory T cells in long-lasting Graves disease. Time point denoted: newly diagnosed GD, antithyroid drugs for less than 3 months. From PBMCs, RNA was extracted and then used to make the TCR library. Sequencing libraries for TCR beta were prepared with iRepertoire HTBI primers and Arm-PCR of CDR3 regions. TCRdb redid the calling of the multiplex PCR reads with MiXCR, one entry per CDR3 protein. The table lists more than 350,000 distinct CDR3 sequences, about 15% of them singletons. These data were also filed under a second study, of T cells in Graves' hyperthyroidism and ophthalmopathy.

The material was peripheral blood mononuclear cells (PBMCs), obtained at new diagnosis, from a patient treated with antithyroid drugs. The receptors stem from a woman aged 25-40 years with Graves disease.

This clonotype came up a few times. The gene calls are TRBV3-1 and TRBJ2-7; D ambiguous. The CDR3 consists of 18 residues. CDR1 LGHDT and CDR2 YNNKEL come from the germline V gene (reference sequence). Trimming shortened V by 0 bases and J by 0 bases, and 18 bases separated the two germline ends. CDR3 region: CASSQDRGDWAYSYEQYF. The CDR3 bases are TGTGCCAGCAGCCAAGATAGAGGAGACTGGGCCTACTCCTACGAGCAGTACTTC.

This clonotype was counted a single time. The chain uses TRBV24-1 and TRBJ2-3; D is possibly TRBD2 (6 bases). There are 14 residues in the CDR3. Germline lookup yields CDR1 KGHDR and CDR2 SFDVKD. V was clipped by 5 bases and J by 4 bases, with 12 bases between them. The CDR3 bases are TGTGCCACCAGTGGTTTCTCGGGAGCAGATACGCAGTATTTT. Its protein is CATSGFSGADTQYF.

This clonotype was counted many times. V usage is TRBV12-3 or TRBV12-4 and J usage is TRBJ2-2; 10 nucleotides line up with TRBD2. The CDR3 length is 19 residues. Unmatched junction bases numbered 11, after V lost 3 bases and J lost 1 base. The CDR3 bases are TGTGCCAGCAGTTTGCGGCTAGCGGGAGTTTACGGGAACACCGGGGAGCTGTTTTTT. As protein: CASSLRLAGVYGNTGELFF.

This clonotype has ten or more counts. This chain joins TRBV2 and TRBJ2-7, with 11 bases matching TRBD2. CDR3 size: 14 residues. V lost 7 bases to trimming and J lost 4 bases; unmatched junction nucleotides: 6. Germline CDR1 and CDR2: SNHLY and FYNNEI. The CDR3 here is CASTTSGMEYEQYF. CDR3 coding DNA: TGTGCCAGCACGACTAGCGGGATGGAATACGAGCAGTACTTC.

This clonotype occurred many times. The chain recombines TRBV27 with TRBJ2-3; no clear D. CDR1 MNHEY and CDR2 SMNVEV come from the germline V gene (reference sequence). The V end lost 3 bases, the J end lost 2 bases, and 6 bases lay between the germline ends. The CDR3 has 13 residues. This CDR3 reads CASSFSLTDTQYF. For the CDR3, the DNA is TGTGCCAGCAGTTTCTCGCTCACAGATACGCAGTATTTT.

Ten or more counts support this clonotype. The CDR3 here is CASHSGQGANIQYF. For the CDR3, the DNA is TGTGCCAGCCACTCGGGACAGGGGGCGAACATTCAGTACTTC. This sequence joins TRBV2 and TRBJ2-4, with 12 bases aligning to TRBD1. The junction had 6 bases not matched to a gene; V was cut back by 8 bases and J by 7 bases. Looked up from germline, CDR1 is SNHLY and CDR2 is FYNNEI. The CDR3 runs to 14 residues.

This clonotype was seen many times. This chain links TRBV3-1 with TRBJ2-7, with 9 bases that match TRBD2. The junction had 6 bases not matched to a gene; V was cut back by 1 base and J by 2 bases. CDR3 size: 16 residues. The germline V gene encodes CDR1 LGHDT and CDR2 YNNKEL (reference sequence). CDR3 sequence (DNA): TGTGCCAGCAGCCAAGTACTAGCGGGTTCCACCTACGAGCAGTACTTC. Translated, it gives CASSQVLAGSTYEQYF.

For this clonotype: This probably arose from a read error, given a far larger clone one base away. CDR3 sequence (DNA): TGTGCCAGCCCTCAGCGGGAGGCCGAGCAGTACTTC. This translates into CASPQREAEQYF. The chain employs TRBV6-2 or TRBV6-3 and TRBJ2-7; 9 bases are a match to TRBD2. Trimming removed 8 bases from V and 6 bases from J; junction bases left unmatched: 5. The CDR3 is 12 residues long. Germline CDR1 is MNHEY and CDR2 is SVGEGT.

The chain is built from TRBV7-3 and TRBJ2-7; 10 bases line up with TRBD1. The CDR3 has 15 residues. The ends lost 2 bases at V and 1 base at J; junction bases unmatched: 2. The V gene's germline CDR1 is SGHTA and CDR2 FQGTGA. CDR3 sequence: CASSLGTGESYEQYF. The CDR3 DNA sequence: TGTGCCAGCAGCTTAGGGACAGGGGAATCCTACGAGCAGTACTTC.

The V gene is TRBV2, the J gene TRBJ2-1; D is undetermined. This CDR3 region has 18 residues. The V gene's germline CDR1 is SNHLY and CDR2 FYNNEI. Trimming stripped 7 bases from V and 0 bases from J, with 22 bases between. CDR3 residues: CASITLLRATSSYNEQFF. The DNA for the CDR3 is TGTGCCAGCATCACCCTTCTAAGGGCTACCTCCTCCTACAATGAGCAGTTCTTC.

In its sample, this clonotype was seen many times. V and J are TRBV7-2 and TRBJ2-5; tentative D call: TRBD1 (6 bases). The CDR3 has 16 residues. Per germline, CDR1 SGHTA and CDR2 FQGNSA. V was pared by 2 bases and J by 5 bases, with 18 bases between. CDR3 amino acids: CASSLRTLTGLETQYF. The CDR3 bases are TGTGCCAGCAGCTTAAGGACCCTTACAGGGTTGGAGACCCAGTACTTC.

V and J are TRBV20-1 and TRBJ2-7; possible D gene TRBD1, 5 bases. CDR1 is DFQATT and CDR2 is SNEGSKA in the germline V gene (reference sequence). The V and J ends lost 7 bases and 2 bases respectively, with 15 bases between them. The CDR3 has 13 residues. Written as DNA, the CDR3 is TGCAGTGTCCGGCGGCAGGGCCCCTACGAGCAGTACTTC. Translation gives CSVRRQGPYEQYF.

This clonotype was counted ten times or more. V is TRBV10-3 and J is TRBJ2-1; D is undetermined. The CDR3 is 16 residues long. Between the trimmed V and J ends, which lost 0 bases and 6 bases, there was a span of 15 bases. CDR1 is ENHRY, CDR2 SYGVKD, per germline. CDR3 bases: TGTGCCATCAGTGAGTCGGGCTTACAAGCCTCCAATGAGCAGTTCTTC. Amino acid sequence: CAISESGLQASNEQFF.

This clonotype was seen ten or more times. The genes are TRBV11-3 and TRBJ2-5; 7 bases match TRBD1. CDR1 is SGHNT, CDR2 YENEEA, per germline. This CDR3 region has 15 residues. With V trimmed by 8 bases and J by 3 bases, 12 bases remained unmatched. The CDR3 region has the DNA TGTGCCAGCGGAATATTACCCGGGACAGAAGAGACCCAGTACTTC. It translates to CASGILPGTEETQYF.

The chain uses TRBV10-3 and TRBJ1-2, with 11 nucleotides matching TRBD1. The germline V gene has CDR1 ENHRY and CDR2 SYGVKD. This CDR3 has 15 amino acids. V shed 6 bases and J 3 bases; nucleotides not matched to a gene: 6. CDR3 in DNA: TGTGCCATCAGGAGGACAGGGGGCGACGACTATGGCTACACCTTC. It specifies CAIRRTGGDDYGYTF.